This TCR beta chain was sequenced during a study of chemoradiotherapy in HPV16-positive cancers (dated 2022 in TCRdb). For context, the study as a whole: Candidate HPV-specific T-cell clones and common TCR motifs were defined by functional T-cell assays performed on cells from two HPV16-positive patients. Whether T-cell immunity against the HPV oncoproteins E6 and E7 changes during chemoradiotherapy and whether survival is affected by this immunity were examined in the study. The candidate HPV-specific TCRs and motifs were then tracked in TCR repertoires from under 100 patients with HPV-related cancers.

Paper-wide results and their limitations: Expansion of candidate HPV-specific clones and E7-related TCR motifs was observed in the tumor microenvironment during treatment, whereas no such expansion was observed for non-HPV-specific T cells. Among HPV16-positive patients, expansion of HPV-responsive T cells during chemoradiotherapy was associated with better recurrence-free survival. Only two HPV16-positive patients were used to derive the functional definition of HPV-specific T cells, and the survival association was reported for HPV16-positive patients.

The protocol used for the library was the immunoSEQ multiplex PCR assay. What TCRdb holds here is the immuneACCESS table cut down to in-frame rearrangements. Part of the clones is not present; checked against another copy, under half of the missing clones reflect an unresolved V gene, and the others are unexplained. In all, the sample holds over 4,000 clones, and roughly 81% of those were seen once. Of the sample, 7.5% to 10% is held by the ten largest clones. As for this clone: The specificity of this receptor is unknown. Qualities for individual bases were not recorded, and no much larger clone is one base off.

Repertoires were sampled repeatedly over the course of chemoradiotherapy so that clonal expansion in the tumor microenvironment could be followed. The TCR was taken from a human donor with HPV-associated anogenital cancer. Sample: tumor tissue, taken from a patient who underwent chemoradiotherapy.

DNA sequence: TGTGCCAGCAAACAGGGGGCCGGAGAGCAGTACTTC. The encoded protein is CASKQGAGEQYF. Recombination linked TRBV6-5 to TRBJ2-7; 9 bases in the junction line up with TRBD1. The V end gives up 7 bases and the J end 7 bases, leaving 5 bases in the junction not matched to a gene. CDR1 and CDR2 are read off the germline V gene as MNHEY and SVGAGI. The cysteine opens and the phenylalanine closes a CDR3 of 12 amino acids. Kept here is only the CDR3 DNA, which spans 36 bases and is read in frame from base 1.